The 9 T cell receptor beta chains listed next were all sequenced from one sample in a study of STAT5B mutations in CD4+ large granular lymphocyte leukemia. Sequencing used immunoSEQ multiplex PCR; TCRdb keeps in-frame clones, though not all of them. The table lists around 33,000 clones, around 88% of them singletons. Sequencing was done on a sample of CD4+ T cells from blood buffy coats. These receptors were obtained from a human donor in good health.

The V and J genes are TRBV7-9 and TRBJ2-3; D is undetermined. V gave up 5 bases and J gave up 5 bases, with 14 bases separating them. Germline lookup yields CDR1 SEHNR and CDR2 FQNEAQ (reference sequence). The CDR3 loop spans 14 amino acids. The CDR3 here is CASSTTSELDTQYF. The CDR3 coding sequence is TGTGCCAGCAGCACCACGTCGGAGTTAGATACGCAGTATTTT. The full variable domain, rest sourced from reference TRBV7-9 and TRBJ2-3, is DTGVSQNPRHKITKRGQNVTFRCDPISEHNRLYWYRQTLGQGPEFLTYFQNEAQLEKSRLLSDRFSAERPKGSFSTLEIQRTEQGDSAMYLCASSTTSELDTQYFGPGTRLTVL.

The genes are TRBV7-9 and TRBJ2-3; 14 bases map to TRBD2. From germline, CDR1 is SEHNR and CDR2 FQNEAQ (reference sequence). V lost 7 bases and J lost 3; bases outside the gene matches: 3. This CDR3 region has 15 residues. The CDR3 here is CASTGTSGSTDTQYF. The DNA for the CDR3 is TGTGCCAGCACCGGGACTAGCGGGAGTACAGATACGCAGTATTTT.

This clone was found a few times. The genes are TRBV19 and TRBJ2-7; D gene ambiguous. Between the trimmed V and J ends, which lost 7 bases and 2 bases, there was a span of 12 bases. Germline values: CDR1 LNHDA, CDR2 SQIVND (reference sequence). This CDR3 comprises 13 residues. CDR3 residues: CASNPRLPYEQYF. CDR3 bases: TGTGCCAGTAACCCCCGGCTCCCCTACGAGCAGTACTTC.

The genes are TRBV5-1 and TRBJ2-7; unclear D gene. In germline, CDR1 is SGHRS, CDR2 YFSETQ. The CDR3 runs 14 residues. Trimming stripped 0 bases from V and 0 bases from J, with 7 bases between. The CDR3 is CASSLGVPSYEQYF. The CDR3 DNA is TGCGCCAGCAGCTTGGGAGTCCCCTCCTACGAGCAGTACTTC.

This chain joins TRBV29-1 and TRBJ2-5; TRBD1 is a possible D gene (6 bases). The V end lost 6 bases, the J end lost 1 base, and 18 bases lay between the germline ends. From germline, CDR1 is SQVTM and CDR2 ANQGSEA. The CDR3 runs 15 residues. The CDR3 is CSVQPWGPLQETQYF. CDR3 nucleotide sequence: TGCAGCGTCCAGCCCTGGGGGCCCCTCCAAGAGACCCAGTACTTC.

The chain has TRBV5-1 and TRBJ2-7, with 10 nucleotides matching TRBD1. The V gene end was trimmed by 0 bases and the J gene end by 2 bases; junction bases not matched to a gene: 5. Germline CDR1 reads SGHRS; CDR2 reads YFSETQ. The CDR3 has 16 amino acids. Here the CDR3 reads CASSLAPGQGTYEQYF. For the CDR3, the DNA is TGCGCCAGCAGCTTGGCTCCGGGACAGGGGACCTACGAGCAGTACTTC.

The V and J genes are TRBV7-3 and TRBJ2-1, with D hard to call. The CDR3 is made up of 13 amino acids. Germline V gives CDR1 SGHTA, CDR2 FQGTGA. Deletions cut 3 bases from V and 9 bases from J, with 12 bases between. The CDR3 loop is CASSLGDYAEQFF. The CDR3 DNA sequence: TGTGCCAGCAGCTTGGGCGATTACGCTGAGCAGTTCTTC.

CDR3 amino acids: CASSPFDREGYTF. CDR3 DNA: TGTGCCAGTAGCCCATTTGACCGAGAGGGCTACACCTTC. The chain joins TRBV19 to TRBJ1-2; D is ambiguous. The V gene lost 6 bases and the J gene lost 8 bases, with 16 bases spanning the gap. Germline V gene sequence: CDR1 LNHDA, CDR2 SQIVND (reference sequence). CDR3 length: 13 amino acids.

The rearrangement uses TRBV18 and TRBJ1-1, with D possibly matching TRBD1 (6 bases). The ends were cut back, 8 bases at V and 1 base at J, with 11 bases in the middle. This CDR3 region has 13 residues. Germline V gene sequence: CDR1 KGHSH, CDR2 LQKENI. The CDR3 loop is CASQGHPNTEAFF. The CDR3 DNA reads TGTGCCAGCCAGGGACACCCGAACACTGAAGCTTTCTTT.